The present TCR beta chain was sequenced within a study of T cell repertoires in ileal Crohn's disease. The CDR3 is 15 amino acids. The V gene's germline CDR1 is MNHNY and CDR2 SVGAGI (reference sequence). J was trimmed by 2 bases and V by 10 bases; bases with no gene match: 13. Assay used: immunoSEQ multiplex PCR; TCRdb lists only in-frame clones, some missing. The sample yields approximately 300 clones, 90% to 95% seen once. Time point here: neoterminal ileum biopsy at postoperative endoscopy, about 6 months after surgery. The sequenced sample consisted of ileal tissue. The chain has TRBV6-6 and TRBJ2-5; 7 nucleotides align to TRBD1. The clonotype was recovered from an adult with Crohn's disease. CDR3 sequence (DNA): TGTGCCACCAAACGGGTCACGGGACAGCAAGAGACCCAGTACTTC. It codes for CATKRVTGQQETQYF.